One and the same sample provided the 5 T cell receptor beta chains below, sequenced in a study of blood T cell repertoires in COVID-19. Produced via immunoSEQ multiplex PCR; TCRdb's table is partial and in-frame only. The top ten clones hold under 0.7% of a sample with 400,000 to 450,000 clones, less than 95% of them seen once. Sequences were obtained from PBMCs or T cells enriched from blood (not recorded which). Receptors originate from a man between 18 and 29 years old who had recovered from COVID-19.

V usage is TRBV6-5 and J usage is TRBJ2-1; 9 bases map to TRBD2. Germline assignment: CDR1 MNHEY and CDR2 SVGAGI. J lost 8 bases, V lost 0 bases, and 5 bases had no gene match. The CDR3 runs to 15 residues. CDR3 nucleotide sequence: TGTGCCAGCAGTTACTCAGCGGGAGGATGGGATGAGCAGTTCTTC. Translated: CASSYSAGGWDEQFF.

The rearrangement uses TRBV28 and TRBJ1-5; D not certain. CDR3 length: 15 amino acids. Trimming cost V 4 bases and J 3 bases, with 13 bases left between them. Germline CDR1 and CDR2: MDHEN and SYDVKM. This CDR3 is CASSYPPGPNQPQHF. Here the CDR3 DNA reads TGTGCCAGCAGTTATCCCCCGGGTCCCAATCAGCCCCAGCATTTT.

The V and J genes are TRBV7-8 and TRBJ1-2; the D is unclear. The germline V gene has CDR1 SGHVS and CDR2 FQNEAQ. V gave up 1 base and J gave up 4 bases, with 13 bases separating them. The CDR3 consists of 15 residues. The CDR3: CASSLGRGPGYGYTF. In nucleotides, the CDR3 is TGTGCCAGCAGCTTAGGGCGTGGGCCTGGCTATGGCTACACCTTC.

As concerns this clone: Different DNA sequences within this sample yield the same CDR3. This chain uses TRBV28 with TRBJ1-1; D gene ambiguous. The CDR3 is 13 amino acids. CDR1 MDHEN and CDR2 SYDVKM come from the germline V gene. The V and J ends lost 5 bases and 0 bases respectively, with 7 bases between them. CDR3 sequence: CASSLIMNTEAFF. The CDR3 DNA sequence: TGTGCCAGCAGTCTTATAATGAACACTGAAGCTTTCTTT.

V usage is TRBV10-3 and J usage is TRBJ2-7, with D possibly matching TRBD1 (5 bases). V lost 6 bases and J 5 bases, leaving 14 bases between the germline ends. Per germline, CDR1 ENHRY and CDR2 SYGVKD. This CDR3 region has 13 residues. The CDR3 DNA is TGTGCCATCAGACCCACGGAAGGGGACGAGCAGTACTTC. It is translated as CAIRPTEGDEQYF.